This T cell receptor (beta chain) originates from a study of blood T cell repertoires in COVID-19. Method: immunoSEQ multiplex PCR; TCRdb's copy keeps in-frame clones and lacks some. Of hundreds of thousands of clones listed, approximately 82% are singletons. Recruitment covered roughly 22 US areas and drew participants whose ages spanned roughly 18 to 100 years. The clonotype originates from a man aged 35 to 55 who had been exposed to COVID-19. Sequenced sample: PBMCs or T cells enriched from blood (not recorded which).

The CDR3 loop is CSASQELKETQYF. CDR3 DNA: TGCAGTGCTAGTCAAGAGCTAAAAGAGACCCAGTACTTC. The J gene is TRBJ2-5, the V gene TRBV20-1; D not resolved. The CDR3 loop spans 13 amino acids. V was clipped by 3 bases and J by 3 bases, with 11 bases between them. Germline V gene data show CDR1 as DFQATT and CDR2 as SNEGSKA (reference sequence).